Below, 2 T cell receptor beta chains from the same sample are listed, as sequenced in a study of tumor-infiltrating lymphocytes in primary liver carcinoma (dated by TCRdb to 2015 to 2018). TRIzol reagent was used to extract blood RNA from unsorted whole blood, while the DNeasy Blood & Tissue kit provided the germline DNA. The sequencing machine was an Illumina HiSeq 2500. A constant-region primer and ProtoScript II reverse transcriptase were used to reverse-transcribe TCRbeta-specific cDNA from about 500 ng total RNA. TCRbeta libraries were built with three nested multiplex PCR rounds, a slightly modified ARM-PCR procedure. Each of the first two PCR rounds ran for approximately 11 cycles and used multiplex TRBV1-TRBV30 forward primers together with a Cbeta reverse primer. Using fastp trimming at Q25 and MiXCR clonotype assembly, TCRdb reanalyzed the public sequencing data and kept in-frame beta chains. A single entry per CDR3 protein holds the most common genes and DNA from its merged rows. The sample table holds fewer than 400,000 distinct CDR3 sequences, of which 58% were seen once. The ten most abundant clones make up over 15% of the sample.

Sequenced input: peripheral blood. Receptors originate from a woman aged 30 to 39 with primary liver carcinoma and hepatitis B virus infection.

The J gene is TRBJ2-5, the V gene TRBV21-1; the D call of TRBD1 is as the table states it, not checked on the DNA. TRBV21-1 is given as a pseudogene. This CDR3 has 13 amino acids. CDR3: CASSKTGEETQYF. The CDR3 DNA reads as TGTGCCAGCAGCAAGACAGGGGAAGAGACCCAGTACTTC.

V is TRBV6-6 and J is TRBJ2-4; a weak D match, TRBD2 (5 bases). V was cut by 8 bases and J by 7 bases, with 24 bases left in between. The CDR3 is 16 amino acids. Germline lookup yields CDR1 MNHNY and CDR2 SVGAGI (reference sequence). In DNA, the CDR3 is TGTGCCAGCTTTTCCCCCTCAGCGGCCCGAAACAACATTCAGTACTTC. Its translation: CASFSPSAARNNIQYF.